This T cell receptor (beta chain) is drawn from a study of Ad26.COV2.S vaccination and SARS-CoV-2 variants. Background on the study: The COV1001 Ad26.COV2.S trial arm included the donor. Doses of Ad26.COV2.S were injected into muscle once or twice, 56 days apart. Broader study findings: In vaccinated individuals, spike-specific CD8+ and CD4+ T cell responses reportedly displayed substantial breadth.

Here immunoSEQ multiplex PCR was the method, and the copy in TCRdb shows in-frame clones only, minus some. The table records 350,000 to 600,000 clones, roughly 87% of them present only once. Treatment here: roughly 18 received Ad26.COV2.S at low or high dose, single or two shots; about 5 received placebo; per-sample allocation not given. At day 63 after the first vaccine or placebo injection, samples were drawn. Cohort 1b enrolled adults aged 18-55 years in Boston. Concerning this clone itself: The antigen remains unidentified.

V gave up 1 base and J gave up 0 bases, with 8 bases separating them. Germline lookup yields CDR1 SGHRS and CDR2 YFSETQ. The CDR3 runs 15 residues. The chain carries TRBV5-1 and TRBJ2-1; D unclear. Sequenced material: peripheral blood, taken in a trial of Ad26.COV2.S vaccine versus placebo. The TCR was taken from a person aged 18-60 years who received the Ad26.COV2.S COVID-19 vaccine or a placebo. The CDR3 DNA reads TGCGCCAGCAGCTTGTCACACATCTCCTACAATGAGCAGTTCTTC. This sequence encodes CASSLSHISYNEQFF.